This TCR beta chain was retrieved from a study of PD-1 blockade in classical Hodgkin lymphoma (dated by TCRdb to about 2020). Context from the whole study: Nivolumab dosing was 3 mg/kg intravenously every 2 weeks, continuing until either disease progression or unacceptable toxicity. A peripheral blood immune signature of response to PD-1 blockade in classical Hodgkin lymphoma was defined using TCR beta sequencing and CyTOF.

About this clone: The specificity of this receptor is unknown. Nothing much larger sits one base from this clone, and base qualities are not available.

This specimen's time point label, per the study, means: cycle 1 day 1 (C1D1), immediately before nivolumab initiation. All trial patients had relapsed after autologous stem cell transplantation, with cohorts A, B and C differing in prior brentuximab vedotin exposure. The trial cohort comprised some 60 patients with relapsed/refractory classical Hodgkin lymphoma whose best overall responses were complete response, partial response or progressive disease. Trial patients were treated with single-agent nivolumab in the multi-cohort phase II CheckMate 205 trial. Best overall response was determined by an independent review committee according to the 2007 International Working Group response criteria. PBMCs from the trial were collected at three points: immediately before nivolumab initiation (C1D1), and during therapy at cycle 2 day 1 and cycle 4 day 1. Peripheral blood was collected in 8 mL Vacutainer Cell Preparation Tubes, from which PBMCs were isolated by centrifugation and then cryopreserved.

Genomic DNA was isolated using the Qiagen DNeasy kit from unsorted PBMCs as well as from negatively selected CD4+ and CD8+ fractions. TCR beta CDR3 regions were amplified by immunoSEQ multiplex PCR using primers annealing to V and J segments. A synthetic immune receptor repertoire was used to minimize amplification bias, and remaining bias was computationally removed after sequencing. In the original analysis: Repertoire diversity was quantified as the Shannon entropy index using custom Python scripts. Unsorted, CD4+ and CD8+ repertoires were examined separately, except in combined analyses, for which CD4+ and CD8+ sequences were merged in silico. A clone was considered expanded if an increase in frequency of at least 2-fold after treatment relative to C1D1 was found, and a pseudocount of 0.5 was applied to clones undetected at baseline. Clones with 0 or 1 copy at C1D1 were defined as singleton clones, while clones with 2 or more copies were defined as non-singleton clones. Clones expanded in unsorted samples were labelled as CD4+, CD8+ or unknown by matching protein sequences in sorted samples from the same patient. Wilcoxon tests on paired samples were used to test changes in diversity from C1D1 to C4D1. TCRdb re-hosts the immuneACCESS table, in-frame sequences only. Its copies lack some clones; in the studies checked, an unresolved V gene accounts for under half of them, and the cause for the rest is not known. V and J calls and clone size follow that table, whereas D and trimming were derived from the DNA. The sample has tens of thousands of clones on record, roughly nine tenths of them singletons. The biggest ten clones account for 9.7% of the sample.

Taken from the germline V gene (reference sequence), the CDR1 and CDR2 loops are MNHNY and SVGAGI. From cysteine to phenylalanine, the CDR3 is 15 amino acids long. The sequence is cut down to CDR3 DNA, 45 bases in frame from base 1. V was cut back by 9 bases and J by 0 bases, leaving a gap of 15 bases between them. Results and caveats for the whole study, not just this receptor: Trial patients with a complete response had baseline diversity similar to that of newly diagnosed patients, while partial responders and progressors had significantly lower diversity. By C4D1, a significant rise was seen in CD4+ TCR diversity but not in CD8+ TCR diversity (p=0.0027 vs p=0.16), and the rise was most apparent among complete responders (p=0.02). Newly diagnosed patients were reported to have lower baseline TCR diversity than healthy donors, and relapsed/refractory patients were reported to have lower baseline TCR diversity still. Diversity was lower in patients who began nivolumab less than 1 year after ASCT, so these patients were left out of later analyses to avoid confounding by immune reconstitution. The study covered only a single clinical trial cohort, and the causes of the repertoire differences, possibly disease activity or prior therapy, were still not defined.

This TCR derives from a human donor with classical Hodgkin lymphoma. This material consisted of peripheral blood mononuclear cells (PBMCs), taken at baseline. Recombination connected TRBV6-6 to TRBJ1-5; the D gene identity is not certain. CDR3 protein: CASSRTVYSNQPQHF. The bases read TGTGCCAGTAGTCGGACGGTATATAGCAATCAGCCCCAGCATTTT.